This T cell receptor beta chain was recovered during a study of T cells after yellow fever vaccination. Study-wide findings and caveats: Clonotypes found in both CD4 and CD8 compartments made up a small share. Subsequent to the booster, the majority of primary-vaccination clones reappeared (roughly 96% CD4, 85% to 90% CD8).

The sample holds a few counts of this clonotype. The antigen remains undetermined. Template-switching 5'RACE yielded the TCR cDNA; a universal primer site and UMIs were added in the process. Using its own MiXCR run on the 5' RACE reads, TCRdb lists one record per CDR3 protein. Of 500,000 to 650,000 distinct CDR3 sequences listed, around an eighth are singletons. The ends lost 3 bases at V and 5 bases at J; junction bases unmatched: 7. The germline V gene has CDR1 SGHAT and CDR2 FQNNGV. The CDR3 extends over 15 amino acids. The rearrangement links TRBV11-2 to TRBJ2-5; 9 bases are shared with TRBD2. The origin of this receptor is a man aged 30 to 45 who received the YFV17D yellow fever vaccine. The source material was PBMCs, sampled on the day of the yellow fever booster vaccination. The CDR3 coding sequence is TGTGCCAGCAGCTTGAGCGGGAGGATTTGGGAGACCCAGTACTTC. This sequence encodes CASSLSGRIWETQYF.